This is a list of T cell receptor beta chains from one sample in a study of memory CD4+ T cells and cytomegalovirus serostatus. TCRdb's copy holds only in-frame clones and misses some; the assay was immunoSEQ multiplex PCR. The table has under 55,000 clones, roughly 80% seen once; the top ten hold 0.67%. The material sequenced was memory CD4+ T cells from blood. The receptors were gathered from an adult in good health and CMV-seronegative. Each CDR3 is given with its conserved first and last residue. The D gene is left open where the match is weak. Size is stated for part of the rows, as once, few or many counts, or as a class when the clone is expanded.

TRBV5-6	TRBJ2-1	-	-	TGTGCCAGCAGCCTCTACAGGACCTACAATGAGCAGTTCTTC	CASSLYRTYNEQFF
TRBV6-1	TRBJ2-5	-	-	TGTGCCAGCAAGTTATCACGGTATACGGAGACCCAGTACTTC	CASKLSRYTETQYF
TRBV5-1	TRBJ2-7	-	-	TGCGCCAGCAGCCCACCCAGGACTCCCGGCGAGCAGTACTTC	CASSPPRTPGEQYF
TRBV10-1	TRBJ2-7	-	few	TGCGCCAGCAGTGAGGGGCCCAGCTCCTACGAGCAGTACTTC	CASSEGPSSYEQYF
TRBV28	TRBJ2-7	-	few	TGTGCCAGCAGCCGTGCCCCCCCGGGAGTATACGAGCAGTACTTC	CASSRAPPGVYEQYF
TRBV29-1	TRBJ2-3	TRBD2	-	TGCAGCGTTGGAATCCTAGCGGGGGGAGGGGATACGCAGTATTTT	CSVGILAGGGDTQYF
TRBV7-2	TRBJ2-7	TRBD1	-	TGTGCCAGCAGCTTAGTGGGACAGGCATTCCTAAGCTCCTACGAGCAGTACTTC	CASSLVGQAFLSSYEQYF
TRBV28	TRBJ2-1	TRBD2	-	TGTGCCAGCGGTCCTGCGGGAGGGCCCTCCAATGAGCAGTTCTTC	CASGPAGGPSNEQFF
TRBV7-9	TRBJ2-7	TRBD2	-	TGTGCCAGCAGCCGCGGGACTAGCGGAAGATACGAGCAGTACTTC	CASSRGTSGRYEQYF
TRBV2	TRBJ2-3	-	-	TGTGCCAGCAGTGAAGCAAGGGGGGGTAACACAGATACGCAGTATTTT	CASSEARGGNTDTQYF
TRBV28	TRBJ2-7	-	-	TGTGCGACAGCCCCACAGGGTAGCGGAACCTACGAGCAGTACTTC	CATAPQGSGTYEQYF
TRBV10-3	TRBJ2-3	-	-	TGTGCCATCAGTACGGGACCGGATAGGACCAATACGCAGTATTTT	CAISTGPDRTNTQYF
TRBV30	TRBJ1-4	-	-	TGTGCCTGGAGTAGGCGGCCCAATGAAAAACTGTTTTTT	CAWSRRPNEKLFF
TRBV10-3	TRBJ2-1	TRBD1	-	TGTGCCATCAGGGGCCCGGACAGGGGTTTCCATGAGCAGTTCTTC	CAIRGPDRGFHEQFF
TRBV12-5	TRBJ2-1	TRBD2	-	TGTGCTAGTGGTGCGGTAGCGGGGGCGATCAGCTCCTACAATGAGCAGTTCTTC	CASGAVAGAISSYNEQFF
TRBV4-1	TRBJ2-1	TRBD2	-	TGCGCCAGCAGCCGACCTAGCGGGACGGACTACAATGAGCAGTTCTTC	CASSRPSGTDYNEQFF
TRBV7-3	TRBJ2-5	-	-	TGTGCCAGCAGCCTAGGCCCCTTTGAGGAGACCCAGTACTTC	CASSLGPFEETQYF
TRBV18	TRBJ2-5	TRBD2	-	TGTGCCAGCTCACCACCGAAGCGGGAGGGCCTTGCGACCCAGTACTTC	CASSPPKREGLATQYF
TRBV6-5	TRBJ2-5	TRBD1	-	TGTGCCAGCAGATCCCAGGGGGCCAGGACCCAGTACTTC	CASRSQGARTQYF
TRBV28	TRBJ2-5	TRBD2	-	TGTGCCAGCCTCGCGGCGGGAGGAAGAGACGGGTACTTC	CASLAAGGRDGYF
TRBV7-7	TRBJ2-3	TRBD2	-	TGTGCTAGCAGCTTAACTAGCGGGAGGTCAGATACGCAGTATTTT	CASSLTSGRSDTQYF
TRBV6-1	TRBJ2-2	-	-	TGTGCCAGCAGTGAAGGTTTACTGAGAACATGGAACACCGGGGAGCTGTTTTTT	CASSEGLLRTWNTGELFF
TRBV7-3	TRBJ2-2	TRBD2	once	TGTGCCAGCAGCTTAACCCCCCGCGGGAGGGACACCGGGGAGCTGTTTTTT	CASSLTPRGRDTGELFF
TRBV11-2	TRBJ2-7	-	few	TGTGCCAGCAGCTTTGGGGGTGACGGGGAGCAGTACTTC	CASSFGGDGEQYF
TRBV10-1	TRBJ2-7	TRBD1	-	TGCGCCAGCAGTGAAGGGACAGATCCCGAGCAGTACTTC	CASSEGTDPEQYF
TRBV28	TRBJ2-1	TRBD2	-	TGTGCCAGCAGCTACCCGGGACTAGAGGCACACAATGAGCAGTTCTTC	CASSYPGLEAHNEQFF
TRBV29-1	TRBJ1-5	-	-	TGCAGCGTTTCGGAGGAGGGGATTGGCAATCAGCCCCAGCATTTT	CSVSEEGIGNQPQHF
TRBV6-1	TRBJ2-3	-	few	TGTGCCAGCAGGGAGGACTCAACTAGCACAGATACGCAGTATTTT	CASREDSTSTDTQYF
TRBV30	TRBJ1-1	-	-	TGTGCCTGGAGTCCCGGACAGCCCGAGGCTTTCTTT	CAWSPGQPEAFF
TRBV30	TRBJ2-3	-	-	TGTGCCTGGAGGTGGGGCCCTAGCACAGATACGCAGTATTTT	CAWRWGPSTDTQYF
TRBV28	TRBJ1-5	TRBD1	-	TGTGCCAGCAGCCCATCCCGGGACAGGGGAATCAATCAGCCCCAGCATTTT	CASSPSRDRGINQPQHF
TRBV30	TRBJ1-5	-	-	TGTGCCTGGAGCGGGGAGGCTAGCAATCAGCCCCAGCATTTT	CAWSGEASNQPQHF
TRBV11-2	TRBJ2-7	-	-	TGTGCCAGCAGCCCGGGAATAATCAACGAGCAGTACTTC	CASSPGIINEQYF
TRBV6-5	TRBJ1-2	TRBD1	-	TGTGCCAGCAGCGACAGGGGTTTTGGTGGCTACACCTTC	CASSDRGFGGYTF
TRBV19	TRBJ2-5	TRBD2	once	TGTGCCAGTAGCCTTTTCCCGGGGGGGCAAGAGACCCAGTACTTC	CASSLFPGGQETQYF
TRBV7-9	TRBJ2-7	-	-	TGTGCCAGCAGCTTAACCCAAAGCAGGGGCGGCGAGCAGTACTTC	CASSLTQSRGGEQYF
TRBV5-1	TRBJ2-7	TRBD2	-	TGCGCCAGCAGCTTAGCGGGGGCGAACTCCTACGAGCAGTACTTC	CASSLAGANSYEQYF
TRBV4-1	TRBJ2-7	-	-	TGCGCCAGCAGCCAAGAGGGGCGACCGGACTTTGGGGAGCAGTACTTC	CASSQEGRPDFGEQYF
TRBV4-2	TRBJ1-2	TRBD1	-	TGTGCCAGCAGCCAAGTTCAGGGGGCTGGCTACACCTTC	CASSQVQGAGYTF
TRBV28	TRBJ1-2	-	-	TGTGCCAGCAGCCCCAACTATGGCTACACCTTC	CASSPNYGYTF
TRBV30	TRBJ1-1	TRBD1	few	TGTGCCTGGTCCTTACTGGGACAGGGGAGCTTTGAAGCTTTCTTT	CAWSLLGQGSFEAFF
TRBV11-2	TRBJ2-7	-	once	TGTGCCAGCAGCCGTGGGGGCATACAGTACTTC	CASSRGGIQYF
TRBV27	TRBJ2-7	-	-	TGTGCCAGCAGTTTAGAGCCGGGAAGCCCCTACGAGCAGTACTTC	CASSLEPGSPYEQYF
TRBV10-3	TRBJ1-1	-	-	TGTGCCATCAGGGGACGGCCGAACACTGAAGCTTTCTTT	CAIRGRPNTEAFF
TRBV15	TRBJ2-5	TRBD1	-	TGTGCCACCAGCAGAGGCGGGACAGGGCGGGAGACCCAGTACTTC	CATSRGGTGRETQYF
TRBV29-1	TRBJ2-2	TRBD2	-	TGCAGCGCCTACACTAGCGGCACCGGGGAGCTGTTTTTT	CSAYTSGTGELFF
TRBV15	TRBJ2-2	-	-	TGTGCCACCAGCAGAGATCCTCGGGTCCCAACCGGGGAGCTGTTTTTT	CATSRDPRVPTGELFF
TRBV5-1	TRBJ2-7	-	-	TGCGCCAGCAGCACCGGGGGCCAGGTTTACGAGCAGTACTTC	CASSTGGQVYEQYF
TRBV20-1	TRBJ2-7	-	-	TGCAGTGCTTCCCTCAGGGGCGAGCAGTACTTC	CSASLRGEQYF
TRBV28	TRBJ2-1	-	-	TGTGCCAGCAGTTGGTTTCAGAGGAGGGAGCGAGGTAATGAGCAGTTCTTC	CASSWFQRRERGNEQFF
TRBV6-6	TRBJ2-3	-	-	TGTGCCAGCAGCTCGAAATCAACAGATACGCAGTATTTT	CASSSKSTDTQYF
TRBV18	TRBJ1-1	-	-	TGTGCCAGCTCACTGGGGAGCACTGAAGCTTTCTTT	CASSLGSTEAFF
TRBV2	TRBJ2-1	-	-	TGTGCCAGCAGAACGGGAAGCTCCTACAATGAGCAGTTCTTC	CASRTGSSYNEQFF
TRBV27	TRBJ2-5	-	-	TGTGCCAGCAGTTTAACCTCCCGACTCAATCAAGAGACCCAGTACTTC	CASSLTSRLNQETQYF
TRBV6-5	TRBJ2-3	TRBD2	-	TGTGCCAGCAGGACTGGACTAGCTTCAGATACGCAGTATTTT	CASRTGLASDTQYF
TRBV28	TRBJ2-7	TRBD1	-	TGTGCCAGTCGGACAGGGAACTACGAGCAGTACTTC	CASRTGNYEQYF
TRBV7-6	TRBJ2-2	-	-	TGTGCCAGCAGCTTAGCGCGTCAGGGGGGCACCGGGGAGCTGTTTTTT	CASSLARQGGTGELFF